This is a list of T cell receptor beta chains from one sample in a study of T cells after posttransplantation cyclophosphamide. Data came from immunoSEQ multiplex PCR; TCRdb stores just in-frame clones and leaves some out. This repertoire lists 15,000 to 20,000 clones without singletons; approximately 0.5% sits in the top ten. The sequences come from PBMCs, collected after allogeneic stem cell transplant with posttransplant cyclophosphamide. The receptor source for this set is a female patient in her 30s who received an allogeneic stem cell transplant from a related donor, was CMV-positive, and had no GVHD. The graft donor may be the source of some T cells. Each CDR3 is given without its conserved first and last residue. Sizes are listed as once, few, many or a size class.

abundance	v_gene	CDR3aa
many	TRBV28	ASRARATNEKLF
many	TRBV13	ASSSLLYTYEQY
many	TRBV5-4	ASSQGTSGGEVEDTQY
many	TRBV25-1	ASSEWGGRYYEQY
many	TRBV4-3	ASSQGRTSGRSETQY
many	TRBV6-1	ASRVDSSYNSPLH
many	TRBV19	ASSLQDSSSYEQY
many	TRBV30	AWSVLNYGYT
few	TRBV11-3	ASSPDRGRPFRETQY
many	TRBV27	ASSPRRGGSPLH
many	TRBV18	ASSPVAVEQF
many	TRBV5-4	ASSSGTSGRDGEQF